This T cell receptor beta chain came from a study of T cells expressing NK-cell markers. About the research overall: Repertoire data for TCR beta were derived from sorted T cells (CD3+CD56+NKG2C+, CD3+CD56+NKG2C- and CD3+CD56-NKG2C+).

Per the germline V gene, CDR1 is SEHNR and CDR2 is FQNEAQ (reference sequence). CDR3 size: 15 residues. TCRdb reworked the 5' RACE reads into one entry per CDR3 protein, no DNA. This table lists some 600,000 distinct CDR3 sequences. A word on this clonotype: Its antigen remains unidentified.

Study outcomes and limitations: In a handful of donors, dominant CD3+CD56+NKG2C+ clones formed about 1.0-7.0% of CD8+ cells. These clonotypes additionally ranked first within the CD3+CD56-NKG2C+ fraction of a few donors.

Sequencing used blood T cells: a sorted CD56 or NKG2C T cell subset, CD4+ or CD8+ T cells, or bulk PBMC T cells (not recorded which). V is TRBV7-9 and J is TRBJ2-1; TCRdb indicates TRBD2, and absent DNA this call remains unverified. This TCR derives from a man younger than 35 in good health. The CDR3: CASSTPTTRWPAQFF.